This T cell receptor (beta chain) was observed in a study of Ad26.COV2.S vaccination and SARS-CoV-2 variants. On the study more broadly: Ad26.COV2.S arm of COV1001 included the donor. Into the muscle, Ad26.COV2.S was dosed once or twice, 56 days apart. Whole-study findings and limits: Spike-specific TCR breadth ran higher among vaccine recipients than placebo recipients.

The data were produced by immunoSEQ multiplex PCR, yet TCRdb's version contains in-frame clones alone and is incomplete. The sample records about 680,000 clones, about 90% being singletons. About this clone itself: Its target is not known.

Sample treatment: roughly 18 received Ad26.COV2.S at low or high dose, single or two shots; 5 received placebo; per-sample allocation not given. After the first vaccine or placebo injection, samples were drawn on day 63. An adult aged 18-55 years in Boston served as the donor. The source is a person aged 18 to 59 who received the Ad26.COV2.S COVID-19 vaccine or a placebo. This specimen was peripheral blood, taken in a trial of Ad26.COV2.S vaccine versus placebo.

The CDR3 loop reads CAIRTGQGESEQFF. The CDR3 DNA reads as TGTGCCATCAGAACTGGACAGGGGGAGAGTGAGCAGTTCTTC. The chain joins TRBV10-3 to TRBJ2-1; 10 bases align to TRBD1. This CDR3 region has 14 residues. Germline V gives CDR1 ENHRY, CDR2 SYGVKD. V gave up 6 bases and J gave up 9 bases; unmatched junction bases: 8.